One sample yielded the 15 T cell receptor beta chains listed below, sequenced in a study of graft-versus-host responses after intestinal transplantation. TCRdb's copy holds only in-frame clones and misses some; the assay was immunoSEQ multiplex PCR. The sample yields around 96,000 clones, around 90% seen once. This specimen was PBMCs, taken around 450 days after intestinal transplant. The receptors here all came from a human patient who received an intestinal transplant, so some T cells may come from the graft donor.

The chain recombines TRBV7-9 with TRBJ2-5; the D is unclear. The ends were cut back, 1 base at V and 5 bases at J, with 5 bases in the middle. The CDR3 contains 12 residues. Germline assignment: CDR1 SEHNR and CDR2 FQNEAQ (reference sequence). The CDR3 spells CASSLGSETQYF. As DNA, the CDR3 is TGTGCCAGCAGCTTAGGGTCGGAGACCCAGTACTTC.

The chain carries TRBV5-5 and TRBJ1-3, with TRBD1 identical over 7 bases. Germline CDR1 is SGHKS and CDR2 is YYEKEE (reference sequence). V was pared by 4 bases and J by 2 bases, with 6 bases of the junction left unmatched. CDR3 size: 15 residues. CDR3 nucleotides: TGTGCCAGCAGCCTACCGACAGGGACTGGAAACACCATATATTTT. Translated, it gives CASSLPTGTGNTIYF. The full variable domain, in which reference TRBV5-5 and TRBJ1-3 provide the parts outside the CDR3, is DAGVTQSPTHLIKTRGQQVTLRCSPISGHKSVSWYQQVLGQGPQFIFQYYEKEERGRGNFPDRFSARQFPNYSSELNVNALLLGDSALYLCASSLPTGTGNTIYFGEGSWLTVV.

The chain links TRBV5-4 to TRBJ1-1, with D unclear. Germline loops: CDR1 SGHNT, CDR2 YYREEE (reference sequence). V was pared by 6 bases and J by 3 bases, with 18 bases between. This CDR3 is built from 15 residues. CDR3 sequence: CASNPPGGRYTEAFF. CDR3 DNA: TGTGCCAGCAATCCCCCGGGCGGGAGGTACACTGAAGCTTTCTTT.

This chain connects TRBV7-3 to TRBJ2-7; 8 nucleotides line up with TRBD2. CDR3 length equals 14 residues. The V and J ends lost 5 bases and 4 bases, in that order; junction bases with no gene match: 7. Looked up from germline, CDR1 is SGHTA and CDR2 is FQGTGA. CDR3 sequence: CASSPRGGFYEQYF. The CDR3 DNA reads as TGTGCCAGCAGCCCCCGGGGGGGATTTTACGAGCAGTACTTC.

The J gene is TRBJ1-3, the V gene TRBV19, with 9 bases matching TRBD1. The CDR3 loop spans 16 amino acids. Trimming cost V 4 bases and J 1 base; bases outside gene matches: 5. In germline, CDR1 is LNHDA, CDR2 SQIVND (reference sequence). In DNA, the CDR3 is TGTGCCAGTAGTACCCGACAGGGGGGTTCTGGAAACACCATATATTTT. Translation: CASSTRQGGSGNTIYF.

The chain links TRBV5-1 to TRBJ1-5; 10 positions agree with TRBD1. Unmatched junction bases numbered 3, after V lost 4 bases and J lost 5 bases. This CDR3 has 14 residues. Looked up from germline, CDR1 is SGHRS and CDR2 is YFSETQ. This CDR3 reads CASSTGTGDQPQHF. CDR3 nucleotides: TGCGCCAGCAGCACAGGGACAGGGGATCAGCCCCAGCATTTT.

V usage is TRBV29-1 and J usage is TRBJ1-2; D unclear. Germline V CDR1 and CDR2: SQVTM, ANQGSEA. The CDR3 loop spans 13 amino acids. V lost 5 bases and J lost 4, with 14 bases in between. CDR3 sequence (DNA): TGCAGCGTTCAAAATCAGTTCCCCTATGGCTACACCTTC. Amino acids: CSVQNQFPYGYTF. The whole variable domain, remainder taken from reference TRBV29-1 and TRBJ1-2, is SAVISQKPSRDICQRGTSLTIQCQVDSQVTMMFWYRQQPGQSLTLIATANQGSEATYESGFVIDKFPISRPNLTFSTLTVSNMSPEDSSIYLCSVQNQFPYGYTFGSGTRLTVV.

The chain joins TRBV2 to TRBJ1-2; TRBD1 might be the D (6 bases). This CDR3 is built from 14 residues. Germline loops: CDR1 SNHLY, CDR2 FYNNEI. The V end lost 2 bases, the J end lost 3 bases, and 10 bases lay between the germline ends. The DNA of the CDR3 is TGTGCCAGCAGTGAAAGGGGGTCTTACTATGGCTACACCTTC. Protein product: CASSERGSYYGYTF. Together with reference TRBV2 and TRBJ1-2, the CDR3 gives the full variable domain: EPEVTQTPSHQVTQMGQEVILRCVPISNHLYFYWYRQILGQKVEFLVSFYNNEISEKSEIFDDQFSVERPDGSNFTLKIRSTKLEDSAMYFCASSERGSYYGYTFGSGTRLTVV.

This clone has a handful of counts. The chain recombines TRBV6-1 with TRBJ2-1; 8 positions match TRBD2. The CDR3 spans 15 residues. Germline values: CDR1 MNHNS, CDR2 SASEGT. J gave up 5 bases and V 5 bases, and 8 bases lay outside the gene matches. The CDR3 region has the DNA TGTGCCAGCAGTCCTCAGGCGGGGGGTCACAATGAGCAGTTCTTC. It is translated as CASSPQAGGHNEQFF.

The chain is built from TRBV5-1 and TRBJ1-4, with 8 bases that match TRBD1. This CDR3 spans 16 amino acids. From germline, CDR1 is SGHRS and CDR2 YFSETQ. The trim removed 1 base at V and 5 bases at J, leaving 7 bases unmatched. CDR3 in DNA: TGCGCCAGCAGCTTGTCCAGGGACAGGCCGAATGAAAAACTGTTTTTT. It codes for CASSLSRDRPNEKLFF. The full variable domain, rest sourced from reference TRBV5-1 and TRBJ1-4, is KAGVTQTPRYLIKTRGQQVTLSCSPISGHRSVSWYQQTPGQGLQFLFEYFSETQRNKGNFPGRFSGRQFSNSRSEMNVSTLELGDSALYLCASSLSRDRPNEKLFFGSGTQLSVL.

This chain uses TRBV30 with TRBJ2-5; 8 bases match TRBD2. This CDR3 comprises 15 residues. Germline V gene lookup returns CDR1 GTSNPN and CDR2 SVGIG (reference sequence). V gave up 5 bases and J gave up 5 bases; unmatched junction bases: 13. The CDR3 DNA follows: TGTGCCTGGGAACCGGTTGGTAGCGGGGCGGAGACCCAGTACTTC. It encodes CAWEPVGSGAETQYF.

This chain joins TRBV6-5 and TRBJ2-7, with a possible D match to TRBD2 (5 bases). Trimming pared 5 bases from V and 6 bases from J, leaving 14 bases between. Per germline, CDR1 MNHEY and CDR2 SVGAGI. There are 13 residues in the CDR3. As DNA, the CDR3 is TGTGCCAGCAGTGAAGCCTACGGGGTCGAGCAGTACTTC. It specifies CASSEAYGVEQYF.

The CDR3 sequence is CASSGGGQETQYF. CDR3 nucleotides: TGTGCCAGCAGCGGGGGGGGACAAGAGACCCAGTACTTC. The chain is built from TRBV6-6 and TRBJ2-5, with 8 bases that match TRBD2. CDR1 MNHNY and CDR2 SVGAGI come from the germline V gene (reference sequence). The CDR3 is 13 residues long. J lost 2 bases, V lost 6 bases, and 2 bases had no gene match.

The chain is built from TRBV10-3 and TRBJ1-1; 7 bases agree with TRBD1. With 6 bases clipped from V and 5 bases from J, the junction kept 15 bases outside the gene matches. The CDR3 runs 16 residues. Germline CDR1 ENHRY, CDR2 SYGVKD. CDR3: CAISREGTAPRTEAFF. The CDR3 DNA reads as TGTGCCATCAGCCGAGAGGGGACAGCCCCGAGGACTGAAGCTTTCTTT.

The chain employs TRBV5-6 and TRBJ1-4, with D perhaps matching TRBD1 (6 bases). The V end lost 2 bases, the J end lost 5 bases, and 13 bases lay between the germline ends. The V gene's germline CDR1 is SGHDT and CDR2 YYEEEE. The CDR3 runs to 15 residues. Here the CDR3 reads CASSFSTGHNEKLFF. In nucleotides, the CDR3 is TGTGCCAGCAGCTTCTCGACAGGTCACAATGAAAAACTGTTTTTT. The full variable domain, its missing parts supplied by reference TRBV5-6 and TRBJ1-4, is DAGVTQSPTHLIKTRGQQVTLRCSPKSGHDTVSWYQQALGQGPQFIFQYYEEEERQRGNFPDRFSGHQFPNYSSELNVNALLLGDSALYLCASSFSTGHNEKLFFGSGTQLSVL.